Each of the 24 T cell receptor beta chains below was sequenced from the same sample in a study of OX40 agonist ivuxolimab in advanced cancers. Using immunoSEQ multiplex PCR, the repertoire was profiled, and TCRdb retains in-frame clones only, with some absent. The sample yields about 63,000 clones, roughly 89% seen once. Specimen: CD4+ or CD8+ T cells sorted from blood, collected in a trial of the OX40 agonist ivuxolimab. Receptor source: an adult with an advanced solid tumor such as melanoma, head and neck, liver or kidney cancer.

This clone was seen only a few times. The chain combines TRBV11-3 with TRBJ2-7, with 10 bases identical to TRBD1. There are 13 residues in the CDR3. J gave up 6 bases and V 4 bases, and 3 bases lay outside the gene matches. Germline CDR1 and CDR2: SGHNT and YENEEA. The DNA for the CDR3 is TGTGCCAGCAGCTCCGGGACAGGGGCCGAGCAGTACTTC. Protein: CASSSGTGAEQYF.

The chain uses TRBV4-1 and TRBJ1-2, with a tentative D call TRBD1 (6 bases). Per the germline V gene, CDR1 is MGHRA and CDR2 is YSYEKL. There are 14 residues in the CDR3. V lost 1 base and J lost 6, with 12 bases in between. CDR3 DNA sequence: TGCGCCAGCAGCCAAGTAAACAGGGAGGATGGCTACACCTTC. Residues: CASSQVNREDGYTF.

V usage is TRBV15 and J usage is TRBJ2-1, with a weak D call TRBD2 (5 bases). CDR3 length: 15 residues. The V end lost 5 bases, the J end lost 2 bases, and 13 bases lay between the germline ends. Germline V gives CDR1 LNHNV, CDR2 YYDKDF (reference sequence). This chain's CDR3 is CATSLPPGTYNEQFF. Here the CDR3 DNA reads TGTGCCACCAGCCTCCCCCCGGGAACCTACAATGAGCAGTTCTTC.

The sample holds one count of this clone. The chain employs TRBV7-6 and TRBJ2-1, with D possibly being TRBD2 (6 bases). CDR3 length equals 13 residues. The V end lost 1 base, the J end lost 10 bases, and 11 bases lay between the germline ends. CDR1 SGHVS and CDR2 FNYEAQ come from the germline V gene. This CDR3 reads CASSLGLGVEQFF. For the CDR3, the DNA is TGTGCCAGCAGCTTAGGACTAGGGGTAGAGCAGTTCTTC.

The chain recombines TRBV21-1 with TRBJ1-2. TRBV21-1 represents a pseudogene. The CDR3 length is 11 residues. The CDR3 DNA sequence: TGTGCCAGCAGCAAAGCAGGTGGCTACACCTTC. Amino acids: CASSKAGGYTF.

V gene TRBV15 combines with J gene TRBJ2-1; 11 bases align to TRBD2. J gave up 3 bases and V 3 bases, and 7 bases lay outside the gene matches. CDR1 LNHNV and CDR2 YYDKDF come from the germline V gene (reference sequence). This CDR3 has 17 residues. CDR3 region: CATSSQTSGNYYNEQFF. DNA of the CDR3: TGTGCCACCAGCAGCCAGACTAGCGGGAACTACTACAATGAGCAGTTCTTC. Based on the CDR3 plus reference TRBV15 and TRBJ2-1, the full variable domain is DAMVIQNPRYQVTQFGKPVTLSCSQTLNHNVMYWYQQKSSQAPKLLFHYYDKDFNNEADTPDNFQSRRPNTSFCFLDIRSPGLGDTAMYLCATSSQTSGNYYNEQFFGPGTRLTVL.

This chain uses TRBV4-2 with TRBJ1-1; a weak D match, TRBD1 (6 bases). CDR1 LGHNA and CDR2 YNFKEQ come from the germline V gene. The CDR3 length is 14 residues. Trimming took off 4 bases at V and 0 bases at J, with 9 bases between the two ends. The CDR3 nucleotides read TGTGCCAGCAGCCCAACAGGGATGAACACTGAAGCTTTCTTT. This sequence encodes CASSPTGMNTEAFF.

This clone was seen just once. This rearrangement joins TRBV27 to TRBJ2-7; no firm D call. V gave up 3 bases and J gave up 3 bases, with 12 bases separating them. The germline CDR1 and CDR2 sequences are MNHEY and SMNVEV (reference sequence). There are 14 residues in the CDR3. The CDR3: CASSLRQAGYEQYF. The CDR3 DNA sequence: TGTGCCAGCAGTTTGAGGCAAGCCGGCTACGAGCAGTACTTC.

The J gene is TRBJ2-1, the V gene TRBV5-1; 8 bases line up with TRBD2. Germline V gene sequence: CDR1 SGHRS, CDR2 YFSETQ. The CDR3 covers 14 residues. V was clipped by 0 bases and J by 5 bases; unmatched bases: 1. The CDR3 DNA sequence: TGCGCCAGCAGCTTGGGTAGCGGGAACAATGAGCAGTTCTTC. Its translation is CASSLGSGNNEQFF.

The V call is TRBV13, the J call TRBJ1-1; D not resolved. The V gene's germline CDR1 is PRHDT and CDR2 FYEKMQ (reference sequence). The CDR3 spans 11 residues. Trimming pared 6 bases from V and 6 bases from J, leaving 8 bases between. This CDR3 is CASRNMAEAFF. The CDR3 DNA is TGTGCCAGCAGGAATATGGCTGAAGCTTTCTTT.

This chain uses TRBV4-1 with TRBJ2-7, with 7 bases that match TRBD1. Germline loops: CDR1 MGHRA, CDR2 YSYEKL. This CDR3 is built from 15 residues. With 0 bases clipped from V and 7 bases from J, the junction kept 9 bases outside the gene matches. The CDR3 loop is CASSQDVGGAEEQYF. CDR3 in DNA: TGCGCCAGCAGCCAAGATGTAGGGGGCGCCGAGGAGCAGTACTTC.

The chain links TRBV11-2 to TRBJ1-5; 7 positions match TRBD1. The CDR3 is made up of 16 amino acids. V dropped 5 bases and J dropped 0; count of bases not matched to a gene: 7. The germline CDR1 and CDR2 sequences are SGHAT and FQNNGV. The CDR3 nucleotides are TGTGCCAGCAGCGCCTCCGGGACAGATAGCAATCAGCCCCAGCATTTT. Its translation: CASSASGTDSNQPQHF.

This CDR3 reads CASSVDYGEAFF. The CDR3 coding sequence is TGTGCCAGCAGCGTAGACTACGGTGAAGCTTTCTTT. The rearrangement links TRBV9 to TRBJ1-1, with D uncertain. The CDR3 extends over 12 amino acids. Trimming left V 0 bases short and J 7 bases short, with 7 bases between. Germline V lookup: CDR1 SGDLS, CDR2 YYNGEE. Filled out from reference TRBV9 and TRBJ1-1, the complete variable domain reads DSGVTQTPKHLITATGQRVTLRCSPRSGDLSVYWYQQSLDQGLQFLIQYYNGEERAKGNILERFSAQQFPDLHSELNLSSLELGDSALYFCASSVDYGEAFFGQGTRLTVV.

The chain joins TRBV9 to TRBJ2-3, with 12 bases identical to TRBD2. V shed 3 bases and J 4 bases; nucleotides not matched to a gene: 3. The V gene's germline CDR1 is SGDLS and CDR2 YYNGEE. The CDR3 loop spans 15 amino acids. The CDR3 protein is CASSASGRDADTQYF. The CDR3 coding sequence is TGTGCCAGCAGCGCTAGCGGGAGGGATGCAGATACGCAGTATTTT.

This clone was observed a handful of times. The CDR3 region has the DNA TGTGCCAGCAGCTTGCTTACTACCGAGCAGTACTTC. Protein sequence: CASSLLTTEQYF. The chain joins TRBV5-8 to TRBJ2-7; D unclear. CDR3 length equals 12 residues. Trimming removed 1 base at V and 6 bases at J, with 8 bases between. CDR1 is SGHTS, CDR2 YDEGEE, per germline.

The chain joins TRBV19 to TRBJ2-2, with D hard to call. V was trimmed by 4 bases and J by 9 bases, leaving 9 bases between them. Per the germline V gene, CDR1 is LNHDA and CDR2 is SQIVND (reference sequence). The CDR3 runs to 12 residues. In nucleotides, the CDR3 is TGTGCCAGTAGTACCCCCTGGTGGGAGCTGTTTTTT. It codes for CASSTPWWELFF. The complete variable domain, with remaining parts taken from reference TRBV19 and TRBJ2-2, reads DGGITQSPKYLFRKEGQNVTLSCEQNLNHDAMYWYRQDPGQGLRLIYYSQIVNDFQKGDIAEGYSVSREKKESFPLTVTSAQKNPTAFYLCASSTPWWELFFGEGSRLTVL.

The rearrangement uses TRBV5-1 and TRBJ2-1; D is uncertain. The CDR3 is made up of 13 amino acids. Looked up from germline, CDR1 is SGHRS and CDR2 is YFSETQ. V shed 1 base and J shed 8 bases, with 10 bases lying between them. CDR3 bases: TGCGCCAGCAGCTTGCGTGTATTTTATGAGCAGTTCTTC. The encoded protein is CASSLRVFYEQFF.

This clone was seen a handful of times. V gene TRBV19 combines with J gene TRBJ1-2; weak D call: TRBD1 (5 bases). Germline CDR1 reads LNHDA; CDR2 reads SQIVND (reference sequence). This CDR3 spans 14 amino acids. The V gene lost 3 bases and the J gene lost 6 bases, with 14 bases spanning the gap. The CDR3 DNA sequence: TGTGCCAGTAGTATTTGGGGGGTTGCGGATGGCTACACCTTC. Protein sequence: CASSIWGVADGYTF.

This sequence joins TRBV6-1 and TRBJ2-3; the match to TRBD2 covers 12 bases. This CDR3 has 15 residues. The ends lost 7 bases at V and 4 bases at J; junction bases unmatched: 6. From germline, CDR1 is MNHNS and CDR2 SASEGT. The DNA for the CDR3 is TGTGCCAGCATGTCGGCTAGCGGGGGGGCAGATACGCAGTATTTT. Its protein product is CASMSASGGADTQYF.

The chain has TRBV27 and TRBJ2-7; weak D call: TRBD2 (6 bases). V was shortened by 5 bases and J by 3 bases, with 17 bases between the two germline ends. Looked up from germline, CDR1 is MNHEY and CDR2 is SMNVEV (reference sequence). This CDR3 has 15 amino acids. CDR3: CASSPSGGALYEQYF. The CDR3 DNA reads as TGTGCCAGCAGTCCTTCAGGAGGGGCTCTCTACGAGCAGTACTTC.

The rearrangement links TRBV2 to TRBJ1-5; 9 bases map to TRBD1. This CDR3 is 18 amino acids long. Germline assignment: CDR1 SNHLY and CDR2 FYNNEI. V shed 8 bases and J 0 bases; nucleotides not matched to a gene: 14. This CDR3 reads CASGGTGPTPYSNQPQHF. Here the CDR3 DNA reads TGTGCCAGCGGGGGGACAGGGCCGACGCCGTATAGCAATCAGCCCCAGCATTTT.

V usage is TRBV2 and J usage is TRBJ2-4; TRBD2 agrees at 12 bases. CDR3 length: 15 amino acids. V lost 6 bases and J lost 7; bases outside the gene matches: 7. Germline V CDR1 and CDR2: SNHLY, FYNNEI. The CDR3 spells CASRPTSGGPNIQYF. CDR3 DNA: TGTGCCAGCAGACCCACTAGCGGGGGGCCCAACATTCAGTACTTC.

This chain connects TRBV13 to TRBJ2-7; D is perhaps TRBD1 or TRBD2 (5 bases each). In germline, CDR1 is PRHDT, CDR2 FYEKMQ (reference sequence). Trimming took off 8 bases at V and 0 bases at J, with 14 bases between the two ends. The CDR3 has 14 amino acids. CDR3 coding DNA: TGTGCCAGCGGTGTAAGGGACGGCTCCTACGAGCAGTACTTC. Translated: CASGVRDGSYEQYF.

J is TRBJ1-1 and V is TRBV27, with D hard to call. Germline V gene data show CDR1 as MNHEY and CDR2 as SMNVEV (reference sequence). The CDR3 is 14 residues long. V was trimmed by 7 bases and J by 5 bases, leaving 17 bases between them. The DNA for the CDR3 is TGTGCCAGCATGAGTTTACTTGGGGTTACTGAAGCTTTCTTT. Translating it yields CASMSLLGVTEAFF.